Each of the 6 T cell receptor beta chains below was sequenced from the same sample in a study of blood T cell repertoires in COVID-19 (dated by TCRdb to about 2020). The library was made by the immunoSEQ multiplex PCR assay. Held by TCRdb, this immuneACCESS table contains in-frame sequences only and omits some clones. Under half of the omission traces to an unresolved V gene where checked; the cause of the rest is unknown. The sample data list more than 150,000 clones, and 81% of these were observed just once. The ten largest clones capture roughly 12% of the sample. Sequencing input: peripheral blood. These receptor sequences come from a woman aged 80 or over with COVID-19, enrolled during active disease.

About this clone itself: The sample has other DNA sequences that encode this CDR3 too. The J gene is TRBJ2-3, the V gene TRBV6-5; 8 positions match TRBD1. The CDR3 is made up of 14 amino acids. The junction had 5 bases not matched to a gene; V was cut back by 5 bases and J by 4 bases. Germline assignment: CDR1 MNHEY and CDR2 SVGAGI. The CDR3 DNA follows: TGTGCCAGCAGTATAACAGGGGGTGCAGATACGCAGTATTTT. Translated: CASSITGGADTQYF.

The rearrangement uses TRBV2 and TRBJ2-7; TRBD1 matches 8 bases. The CDR3 consists of 15 residues. Germline V CDR1 and CDR2: SNHLY, FYNNEI. Unmatched junction bases numbered 8, after V lost 3 bases and J lost 4 bases. The CDR3 bases are TGTGCCAGCAGTGATTGGACAGGGAACGGATACGAGCAGTACTTC. Translating it yields CASSDWTGNGYEQYF.

The chain recombines TRBV7-2 with TRBJ1-2; D is ambiguous. Germline CDR1 reads SGHTA; CDR2 reads FQGNSA. V was trimmed by 5 bases and J by 5 bases, leaving 21 bases between them. The CDR3 has 16 residues. The CDR3 coding sequence is TGTGCCAGCAGCCTCGACCTAAACGGGAGACATTATGGCTACACCTTC. The encoded protein is CASSLDLNGRHYGYTF. Looking up the rest from reference TRBV7-2 and TRBJ1-2 gives the full variable domain: GAGVSQSPSNKVTEKGKDVELRCDPISGHTALYWYRQSLGQGLEFLIYFQGNSAPDKSGLPSDRFSAERTGGSVSTLTIQRTQQEDSAVYLCASSLDLNGRHYGYTFGSGTRLTVV.

V and J are TRBV9 and TRBJ1-6; D gene unclear. In germline, CDR1 is SGDLS, CDR2 YYNGEE. The V end was cut by 1 base, the J end by 9 bases, with 17 bases between. This CDR3 comprises 16 residues. CDR3 nucleotide sequence: TGTGCCAGCAGCGTATATCCCAATCCGATAGCTTCACCCCTCCACTTT. Protein: CASSVYPNPIASPLHF.

The chain joins TRBV29-1 to TRBJ2-3; D is unresolved. From germline, CDR1 is SQVTM and CDR2 ANQGSEA. The germline V and J ends were trimmed by 3 bases and 0 bases, with 4 bases remaining between them. CDR3 length: 12 residues. The DNA for the CDR3 is TGCAGCGTTGACTTTAGCACAGATACGCAGTATTTT. Protein product: CSVDFSTDTQYF.

The V call is TRBV6-6, the J call TRBJ1-4, with 9 bases that match TRBD1. Trimming removed 5 bases from V and 7 bases from J; junction bases left unmatched: 8. Germline V gene sequence: CDR1 MNHNY, CDR2 SVGAGI (reference sequence). The CDR3 consists of 15 residues. The CDR3 protein is CASSTTGGAGEKLFF. CDR3 DNA: TGTGCCAGCAGTACCACAGGGGGCGCCGGTGAAAAACTGTTTTTT.